These T cell receptor beta chains were read from a single sample in a study of blood T cell repertoires in COVID-19. The assay was immunoSEQ multiplex PCR, and TCRdb's table has in-frame clones only and misses some. The sample consists of about 310,000 clones, about 90% of them appearing once. The sample comprised peripheral blood. Source of these receptors: a woman in her forties with COVID-19, enrolled during active disease. The CDR3 runs from the conserved cysteine through the conserved F or W. D genes are given only for firm matches. Only part of the rows carry a size: once, few, many, or a class if the clone is expanded.

d_call clone_size j_call v_call cdr3_aa cdr3_nt
. once TRBJ1-4 TRBV7-9 CASSSSDSRGLFF TGTGCCAGCAGCTCTTCAGACTCCCGGGGACTGTTTTTT
TRBD1 . TRBJ2-7 TRBV9 CASSVDRAPYEQYF TGTGCCAGCAGCGTCGACAGGGCGCCCTACGAGCAGTACTTC
. . TRBJ1-4 TRBV28 CASSLGAEKLFF TGTGCCAGCAGTTTAGGGGCGGAAAAACTGTTTTTT
. . TRBJ1-6 TRBV9 CASNLGDSPLHF TGTGCCAGCAACCTGGGAGATTCACCCCTCCACTTT
TRBD1 . TRBJ1-2 TRBV5-5 CASSIGTGSNYGYTF TGTGCCAGCAGCATAGGGACAGGATCTAACTATGGCTACACCTTC
. . TRBJ2-2 TRBV5-4 CASSRLQGFTGELFF TGTGCCAGCAGCCGTCTCCAGGGGTTCACCGGGGAGCTGTTTTTT
TRBD1 . TRBJ1-1 TRBV19 CASSYRGDTEAFF TGTGCCAGTAGTTACAGGGGGGACACTGAAGCTTTCTTT
TRBD1 . TRBJ1-2 TRBV30 CASLSRGRIGYTF TGTGCCTCGTTAAGTAGGGGGCGAATTGGCTACACCTTC
. . TRBJ1-5 TRBV30 CAWAQGLNQPQHF TGTGCCTGGGCACAGGGTCTCAATCAGCCCCAGCATTTT
TRBD2 . TRBJ2-7 TRBV29-1 CSVEDSAGGPPYEQYF TGCAGCGTTGAAGATTCGGCGGGGGGCCCTCCCTACGAGCAGTACTTC
TRBD1 . TRBJ2-7 TRBV11-1 CASSLETGVFHEQYF TGTGCCAGCAGCTTAGAGACAGGGGTTTTCCACGAGCAGTACTTC
TRBD2 . TRBJ2-7 TRBV10-3 CAIRAGVGTSEQYF TGTGCCATCAGGGCGGGGGTAGGGACCAGCGAGCAGTACTTC
. . TRBJ1-4 TRBV28 CASSLGQINEKLFF TGTGCCAGCAGTTTAGGGCAGATTAATGAAAAACTGTTTTTT
TRBD1 . TRBJ1-1 TRBV19 CASSIDLETGGRPVNTEAFF TGTGCCAGTAGTATAGATCTGGAGACAGGGGGCCGCCCGGTGAACACTGAAGCTTTCTTT
. . TRBJ2-2 TRBV19 CASSMARQGSGELFF TGTGCCAGTAGTATGGCTCGCCAGGGATCCGGGGAGCTGTTTTTT
TRBD2 . TRBJ2-1 TRBV7-2 CASSLGGGRYNEQFF TGTGCCAGCAGCTTAGGGGGGGGGAGATACAATGAGCAGTTCTTC
. . TRBJ2-7 TRBV5-1 CASSLLRTDTYEQYF TGCGCCAGCAGCTTGTTAAGGACAGATACCTACGAGCAGTACTTC
. . TRBJ2-7 TRBV18 CASSPGPYEQYF TGTGCCAGCTCACCGGGGCCCTACGAGCAGTACTTC
. . TRBJ2-3 TRBV11-3 CASHPSDTQYF TGTGCCAGCCATCCGAGCGATACGCAGTATTTT
TRBD2 . TRBJ2-1 TRBV5-1 CASSFSGDRRIF TGCGCCAGCAGCTTCAGCGGGGACCGACGGATCTTC
. . TRBJ1-3 TRBV5-1 CASSLVGTGNTIYF TGCGCCAGCAGCTTGGTAGGGACAGGAAACACCATATATTTT
. . TRBJ1-1 TRBV2 CASSEALQGISEAFF TGTGCCAGCAGTGAAGCATTACAGGGAATTTCTGAAGCTTTCTTT
. . TRBJ1-2 TRBV6-5 CASSYLRPLYGYTF TGTGCCAGCAGTTACTTGAGGCCCCTCTATGGCTACACCTTC
. . TRBJ1-3 TRBV28 CASNTDGSGNTIYF TGTGCCAGCAATACAGATGGCTCTGGAAACACCATATATTTT